This entry lists 23 T cell receptor beta chains sequenced from one sample in a study of beta chain features in type 1 diabetes. All of the isolated RNA was reverse transcribed, so expressed TCRB transcripts were sequenced. The protocol was immunoSEQ multiplex PCR, while the TCRdb copy is restricted to in-frame clones and leaves out a portion. The profile shows 600,000 to 650,000 clones, roughly 15% of them singletons. Sequencing was done on a sample of naive CD4+ T cells from blood. The source is a man younger than 30 in good health.

CDR3 region: CASSGLQGPGELFF. The CDR3 nucleotides read TGTGCCAGCAGCGGTCTACAGGGCCCCGGGGAGCTGTTTTTT. The chain couples TRBV5-4 to TRBJ2-2, with TRBD1 as a possible D gene (6 bases). Germline V gene sequence: CDR1 SGHNT, CDR2 YYREEE (reference sequence). This CDR3 has 14 amino acids. The germline V and J ends were trimmed by 4 bases and 6 bases, with 13 bases remaining between them.

This clone appeared many times. This chain connects TRBV14 to TRBJ2-5; no clear D. Germline CDR1 is SGHDN and CDR2 is FVKESK. With 2 bases removed from V and 5 bases from J, the gap between germline ends came to 15 bases. CDR3 length: 15 residues. The CDR3 spells CASSQFLKGPETQYF. The CDR3 DNA reads as TGTGCCAGCAGCCAATTCCTAAAGGGCCCGGAGACCCAGTACTTC.

For the CDR3, the DNA is TGTGCCAGTAGTGGGGACACACGACCAGATACGCAGTATTTT. Translating gives CASSGDTRPDTQYF. The chain employs TRBV19 and TRBJ2-3; TRBD1 might be the D (6 bases). The V gene lost 5 bases and the J gene lost 4 bases, with 13 bases spanning the gap. The CDR3 is 14 residues long. The germline V gene has CDR1 LNHDA and CDR2 SQIVND (reference sequence).

The chain carries TRBV4-3 and TRBJ1-2; 12 nucleotides match TRBD1. The J segment lost 7 bases and the V segment lost 2 bases, leaving 5 bases of the junction unmatched. Germline-derived CDR1 and CDR2 are LGHNA and YSLEER. CDR3 size: 15 residues. In nucleotides, the CDR3 is TGCGCCAGCAGCCAATCCGGGACAGGGGGCTTTGGCTACACCTTC. Translating gives CASSQSGTGGFGYTF.

The chain employs TRBV11-2 and TRBJ2-2; no reliable D call. The CDR3 has 14 amino acids. CDR1 is SGHAT and CDR2 is FQNNGV in the germline V gene. The V end was cut by 1 base, the J end by 4 bases, with 7 bases between. The CDR3 DNA is TGTGCCAGCAGCTTAGTGCTAGTCACCGGGGAGCTGTTTTTT. Translation gives CASSLVLVTGELFF.

This clone turned up a few times. The V call is TRBV29-1, the J call TRBJ1-2, with D unclear. V gave up 4 bases and J gave up 2 bases, with 17 bases separating them. Germline-derived CDR1 and CDR2 are SQVTM and ANQGSEA. This CDR3 comprises 15 residues. The CDR3 protein is CSVVDQGRGNYGYTF. The CDR3, as DNA: TGCAGCGTTGTCGATCAAGGCCGAGGGAACTATGGCTACACCTTC.

This clone was detected a few times. The V call is TRBV28, the J call TRBJ1-4; 11 positions match TRBD1. This CDR3 contains 15 residues. V lost 5 bases to trimming and J lost 8 bases; unmatched junction nucleotides: 7. Germline V CDR1 and CDR2: MDHEN, SYDVKM. The CDR3 here is CASSRQGTGGEKLFF. The CDR3 nucleotides read TGTGCCAGCAGTCGCCAAGGGACAGGGGGGGAAAAACTGTTTTTT.

This sequence joins TRBV7-8 and TRBJ1-2; unclear D gene. The CDR3 contains 15 residues. Germline CDR1 and CDR2: SGHVS and FQNEAQ. Trimming took off 5 bases at V and 7 bases at J, with 20 bases between the two ends. Here the CDR3 reads CASSPQSWIAAGYTF. CDR3 DNA sequence: TGTGCCAGCAGCCCGCAAAGTTGGATAGCGGCTGGCTACACCTTC.

This clone was seen a few times. A read error may be the cause here, since a much bigger clone is one base away. The chain has TRBV11-2 and TRBJ2-3; the D is unclear. The CDR3 has 12 amino acids. CDR1 is SGHAT, CDR2 FQNNGV, per germline. The V end was cut by 2 bases, the J end by 2 bases, with 2 bases between. In nucleotides, the CDR3 is TGTGCCAGCAGCTTAATCACAGATACGCAGTATTTT. As protein: CASSLITDTQYF.

This clone was seen a few times. This chain joins TRBV5-4 and TRBJ2-5; no reliable D call. V lost 4 bases, J lost 1 base, and 11 bases lay in between. Germline values: CDR1 SGHNT, CDR2 YYREEE (reference sequence). This CDR3 contains 14 residues. CDR3 DNA sequence: TGTGCCAGCAGCCCCCGGAGCACCCAAGAGACCCAGTACTTC. Protein product: CASSPRSTQETQYF.

This clone was seen more than once but under ten times. Other DNA sequences in the same sample also yield this CDR3. V usage is TRBV30 and J usage is TRBJ1-5; perhaps TRBD1 as D (6 bases). The CDR3 is made up of 13 amino acids. CDR1 is GTSNPN, CDR2 SVGIG, per germline (reference sequence). V was shortened by 0 bases and J by 7 bases, with 10 bases between the two germline ends. The CDR3 DNA sequence: TGTGCCTGGAGTGTTCAGGGGATCCAGCCCCAGCATTTT. Translating gives CAWSVQGIQPQHF.

The V and J genes are TRBV11-1 and TRBJ2-7; maybe TRBD1 (6 bases). This CDR3 is built from 15 residues. With 2 bases removed from V and 0 bases from J, the gap between germline ends came to 11 bases. Germline loops: CDR1 SGHAT, CDR2 FQDESV (reference sequence). The CDR3 region has the DNA TGTGCCAGCAGCTTAATCGGACAGAGCTCCTACGAGCAGTACTTC. Protein product: CASSLIGQSSYEQYF.

The rearrangement uses TRBV7-2 and TRBJ2-5; D is uncertain. The CDR3 is 14 amino acids. Deletions cut 1 base from V and 1 base from J, with 7 bases between. Germline-derived CDR1 and CDR2 are SGHTA and FQGNSA. CDR3 DNA sequence: TGTGCCAGCAGCTTAGTCCCAGTCCAAGAGACCCAGTACTTC. Its protein product is CASSLVPVQETQYF.

The gene calls are TRBV10-3 and TRBJ2-3; 11 bases are a match to TRBD2. Germline V gene data show CDR1 as ENHRY and CDR2 as SYGVKD. With 10 bases clipped from V and 2 bases from J, the junction kept 5 bases outside the gene matches. This CDR3 region has 14 residues. The CDR3 sequence: CATLTSGVTDTQYF. The CDR3 DNA follows: TGTGCCACCTTGACTAGCGGGGTCACAGATACGCAGTATTTT.

This clone was recorded a few times. This chain joins TRBV7-9 and TRBJ2-3; 8 bases agree with TRBD1. The CDR3 is 19 residues long. Germline V gives CDR1 SEHNR, CDR2 FQNEAQ (reference sequence). V shed 5 bases and J 3 bases; nucleotides not matched to a gene: 19. The CDR3 DNA is TGTGCCAGCAGCGGCTTAAGGGACAGGATCTTTGAACTAACAGATACGCAGTATTTT. It codes for CASSGLRDRIFELTDTQYF.

Concerning this clone itself: The same CDR3 is also encoded by other DNA sequences in this sample. CDR3 sequence: CASSPPGSGGYEQYF. Written as DNA, the CDR3 is TGTGCCAGCAGTCCCCCGGGATCAGGGGGCTACGAGCAGTACTTC. The chain carries TRBV28 and TRBJ2-7; 7 bases align to TRBD1. The germline gives CDR1 MDHEN, CDR2 SYDVKM. The CDR3 has 15 amino acids. V lost 5 bases and J lost 3; bases outside the gene matches: 10.

This chain joins TRBV18 and TRBJ2-1; 8 bases agree with TRBD2. The CDR3 loop spans 16 amino acids. The trim removed 0 bases at V and 8 bases at J, leaving 9 bases unmatched. In germline, CDR1 is KGHSH, CDR2 LQKENI. The CDR3, as DNA: TGTGCCAGCTCACCACCGGCCAAGCGGGAGCGGGATGAGCAGTTCTTC. This translates into CASSPPAKRERDEQFF.

This clone was counted between two and nine times. The chain combines TRBV7-6 with TRBJ1-5, with D tentatively TRBD1 (6 bases). CDR1 is SGHVS and CDR2 is FNYEAQ in the germline V gene. The V gene lost 1 base and the J gene lost 4 bases, with 14 bases spanning the gap. The CDR3 is made up of 16 amino acids. CDR3: CASSLGPQGLNQPQHF. CDR3 nucleotides: TGTGCCAGCAGCTTAGGTCCACAGGGCCTAAATCAGCCCCAGCATTTT.

This clone was seen only a few times. The chain employs TRBV7-9 and TRBJ2-7, with 7 bases lining up with TRBD2. Germline V gives CDR1 SEHNR, CDR2 FQNEAQ (reference sequence). The CDR3 loop spans 15 amino acids. The V gene end was trimmed by 0 bases and the J gene end by 4 bases; junction bases not matched to a gene: 6. The CDR3 DNA reads as TGTGCCAGCAGCTTAGCGGGAGGGAAGTCGTACGAGCAGTACTTC. It translates to CASSLAGGKSYEQYF.

The V gene is TRBV9, the J gene TRBJ1-5; 7 nucleotides match TRBD1. With 3 bases clipped from V and 6 bases from J, the junction kept 3 bases outside the gene matches. The CDR3 covers 13 residues. The germline gives CDR1 SGDLS, CDR2 YYNGEE. The CDR3 sequence: CASSGQGVQPQHF. As DNA, the CDR3 is TGTGCCAGCAGCGGACAGGGCGTTCAGCCCCAGCATTTT.

The chain employs TRBV11-2 and TRBJ1-1; perhaps TRBD1 as D (6 bases). The V end lost 6 bases, the J end lost 2 bases, and 16 bases lay between the germline ends. The CDR3 is 15 residues long. CDR1 SGHAT and CDR2 FQNNGV come from the germline V gene. CDR3 sequence reads: CASSVNGQTNTEAFF. The CDR3 DNA sequence: TGTGCCAGCAGTGTGAACGGACAGACTAACACTGAAGCTTTCTTT.

The CDR3 spells CASSEQGKADTQYF. The CDR3 DNA reads as TGTGCCAGCAGCGAACAGGGGAAGGCAGATACGCAGTATTTT. The chain couples TRBV2 to TRBJ2-3; the match to TRBD1 covers 7 bases. With 6 bases clipped from V and 4 bases from J, the junction kept 7 bases outside the gene matches. CDR1 SNHLY and CDR2 FYNNEI come from the germline V gene. CDR3 size: 14 residues.

The J gene is TRBJ2-7, the V gene TRBV7-9; D unresolved. The CDR3 totals 12 residues. CDR1 SEHNR and CDR2 FQNEAQ come from the germline V gene (reference sequence). The ends were cut back, 0 bases at V and 6 bases at J, with 6 bases in the middle. The DNA for the CDR3 is TGTGCCAGCAGCTTAGCTACGGGCGAGCAGTACTTC. Residues: CASSLATGEQYF.